The clone carrying this TCR beta chain was found a few times. Antigen: not known. Carrying unique molecular identifiers, the cDNA also gained a universal primer site through template switching. TCRdb re-analysed the 5' RACE reads in MiXCR, keeping a single row per CDR3 protein. The sample consists of roughly 1.6 million distinct CDR3 sequences, under 35% of them appearing once. This sample is drawn from a study of identical twins. Study results and caveats: Partly confounded zero-insertion analyses could result from invariant MAIT and iNKT cells. Fewer insertions were carried by abundant cord blood beta clonotypes, but none was seen in memory repertoires. Excess sharing between twins was weaker in beta out-of-frame sequences.

The TCR was taken from a newborn girl in good health. The specimen sequenced was cord blood.

CDR3 nucleotide sequence: TGTGCCATCAGTGAGGGTAGCGGGAGTGGAGATACGCAGTATTTT. It translates to CAISEGSGSGDTQYF. This chain joins TRBV10-3 and TRBJ2-3; 9 bases fit TRBD2. Germline V CDR1 and CDR2: ENHRY, SYGVKD. This CDR3 has 15 residues. V lost 2 bases to trimming and J lost 5 bases; unmatched junction nucleotides: 5.